This note documents a single TCR beta chain sequence. Germline assignment: CDR1 MDHEN and CDR2 SYDVKM. This CDR3 spans 15 amino acids. V was cut by 3 bases and J by 0 bases, with 11 bases left in between. PCR employed 60 Vbeta and 13 Jbeta primers. TCRdb's table, derived via immunoSEQ multiplex PCR, lists solely in-frame clones and lacks some. The sample contains 110,000 to 150,000 clones, approximately 80% of which appear only once. This entry comes from a study of cytomegalovirus exposure and HLA in healthy donors. The TCR comes from a female donor in good health and CMV-seronegative. Specimen: PBMCs. The V call is TRBV28, the J call TRBJ1-1; D uncertain. CDR3 sequence: CASSLGSLMNTEAFF. Here the CDR3 DNA reads TGTGCCAGCAGTTTGGGGAGCCTCATGAACACTGAAGCTTTCTTT.